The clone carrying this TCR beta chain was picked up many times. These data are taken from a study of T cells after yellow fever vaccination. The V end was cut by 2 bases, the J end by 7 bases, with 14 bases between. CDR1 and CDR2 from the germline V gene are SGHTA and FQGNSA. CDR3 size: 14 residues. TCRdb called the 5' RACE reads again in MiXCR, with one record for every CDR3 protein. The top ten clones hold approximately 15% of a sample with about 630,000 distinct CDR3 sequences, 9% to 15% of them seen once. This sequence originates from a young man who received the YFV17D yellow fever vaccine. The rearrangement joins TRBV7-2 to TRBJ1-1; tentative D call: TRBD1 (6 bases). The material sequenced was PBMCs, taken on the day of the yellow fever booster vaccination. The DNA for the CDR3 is TGTGCCAGCAGCTTAAATCTCTGGGGGCTTGAAGCTTTCTTT. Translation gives CASSLNLWGLEAFF.